This T cell receptor beta chain was identified during a study of blood T cell repertoires in COVID-19. Turning to the study itself: Acute-phase and convalescent COVID-19 samples originated in the United States, Italy and Spain.

CDR3 length: 14 amino acids. From germline, CDR1 is GTSNPN and CDR2 SVGIG (reference sequence). V was pared by 0 bases and J by 6 bases, with 4 bases of the junction left unmatched. This clone was recorded once. In the authors' workflow: Amplification of reference gene primers provided the estimated nucleated cell counts. Repertoires were generated with immunoSEQ multiplex PCR, while TCRdb's copy carries only in-frame clones and drops some. The D gene and trimming were derived from the DNA, and the V and J assignments and clone size from that table. This table has hundreds of thousands of clones, 80% to 90% appearing once.

The sequenced sample was peripheral blood. This chain joins TRBV30 and TRBJ1-1; 10 bases align to TRBD1. This TCR was sampled from a woman aged 80 or over with acute or convalescent COVID-19. The CDR3 reads CAWSVKDRGAEAFF. In DNA, the CDR3 is TGTGCCTGGAGTGTGAAGGACAGGGGGGCTGAAGCTTTCTTT.